What follows are 21 T cell receptor beta chains derived from one specimen sequenced in a study of T-cell reconstitution after alpha-beta-depleted transplantation in children. Library preparation (for TCRbeta) was performed with unique molecular identifiers. Each CDR3 protein gets one entry after TCRdb re-called the PCR reads with MiXCR. The sample records under 450,000 distinct CDR3 sequences, roughly 17% being singletons. Source: PBMCs, mostly from graft donor cells, taken 360 days after TCRalphabeta/CD19-depleted stem cell transplant. These TCRs come from a boy in the first two years of life who had a stem cell transplant for Wiskott-Aldrich syndrome, so the T cells may come from the graft donor.

The J gene is TRBJ1-1, the V gene TRBV10-3; D is perhaps TRBD1 (5 bases). V lost 1 base, J lost 0 bases, and 9 bases lay in between. The CDR3 runs 15 residues. Germline V gene lookup returns CDR1 ENHRY and CDR2 SYGVKD. This chain's CDR3 is CAISEWGAMNTEAFF. The DNA of the CDR3 is TGTGCCATCAGTGAGTGGGGCGCCATGAACACTGAAGCTTTCTTT.

CDR3 sequence reads: CASSQRRGLNTEAFF. CDR3 sequence (DNA): TGCGCCAGCAGCCAAAGGAGAGGTCTGAACACTGAAGCTTTCTTT. The chain recombines TRBV4-1 with TRBJ1-1; D uncertain. Trimming cost V 2 bases and J 0 bases, with 10 bases left between them. Per germline, CDR1 MGHRA and CDR2 YSYEKL. The CDR3 runs to 15 residues.

This clonotype was observed many times. The chain links TRBV12-3 or TRBV12-4 to TRBJ2-6, with 10 nucleotides matching TRBD1. The CDR3 runs to 13 residues. J gave up 11 bases and V 6 bases, and 4 bases lay outside the gene matches. DNA for the CDR3: TGTGCCAGCAGCCTGGACAGGGGGGACGTCCTGACTTTC. It specifies CASSLDRGDVLTF.

The chain joins TRBV3-1 to TRBJ2-4; TRBD2 is a possible D gene (5 bases). The germline CDR1 and CDR2 sequences are LGHDT and YNNKEL (reference sequence). V was shortened by 4 bases and J by 3 bases, with 10 bases between the two germline ends. The CDR3 is made up of 14 amino acids. The CDR3 loop reads CASSPGGGKNIQYF. CDR3 nucleotides: TGTGCCAGCAGCCCCGGAGGAGGCAAAAACATTCAGTACTTC.

The gene calls are TRBV4-3 and TRBJ1-4; tentatively, D is TRBD1 (5 bases). Trimming shortened V by 1 base and J by 0 bases, and 9 bases separated the two germline ends. Germline values: CDR1 LGHNA, CDR2 YSLEER. The CDR3 has 16 amino acids. CDR3 in DNA: TGCGCCAGCAGCCAAGGTTTGACAGCAACTAATGAAAAACTGTTTTTT. Translation: CASSQGLTATNEKLFF.

This clonotype was seen only a few times. This rearrangement joins TRBV7-2 to TRBJ2-5; D call uncertain. CDR3 size: 12 residues. The germline V and J ends were trimmed by 1 base and 6 bases, with 6 bases remaining between them. The V gene's germline CDR1 is SGHTA and CDR2 FQGNSA. CDR3 amino acids: CASSLELKTQYF. CDR3 DNA: TGTGCCAGCAGCTTAGAGTTAAAGACCCAGTACTTC.

This clonotype was detected a few times. The CDR3 nucleotides read TGCGCCAGCAGCGCCCGGACAGGGGCCTTCGCAGATACGCAGTATTTT. It is translated as CASSARTGAFADTQYF. V and J are TRBV5-1 and TRBJ2-3; 9 nucleotides line up with TRBD1. Germline CDR1 SGHRS, CDR2 YFSETQ. The J segment lost 4 bases and the V segment lost 4 bases, leaving 10 bases of the junction unmatched. This CDR3 spans 16 amino acids.

In its sample, this clonotype was seen once. The rearrangement links TRBV27 to TRBJ2-7; D might be TRBD2 (5 bases). Germline V gives CDR1 MNHEY, CDR2 SMNVEV (reference sequence). V was shortened by 5 bases and J by 2 bases, with 16 bases between the two germline ends. This CDR3 contains 15 residues. This CDR3 reads CASSLRGLVPYEQYF. Here the CDR3 DNA reads TGTGCCAGCAGTCTCCGAGGACTCGTTCCCTACGAGCAGTACTTC.

The CDR3 region has the DNA TGTGCCAGCAGCTTGGGGCAGGGGGTAGCCTCTGGGGCCAACGTCCTGACTTTC. As protein: CASSLGQGVASGANVLTF. This chain joins TRBV5-5 and TRBJ2-6; 7 bases agree with TRBD1. J gave up 0 bases and V 0 bases, and 6 bases lay outside the gene matches. The CDR3 runs to 18 residues. CDR1 is SGHKS and CDR2 is YYEKEE in the germline V gene (reference sequence).

This clonotype has only a few counts. This chain joins TRBV20-1 and TRBJ1-4, with 9 positions matching TRBD1. V trimming: 3 bases; J trimming: 2 bases; junction bases outside the gene matches: 10. Germline assignment: CDR1 DFQATT and CDR2 SNEGSKA (reference sequence). The CDR3 is made up of 17 amino acids. The CDR3 DNA reads as TGCAGTGCTAGTTACGGGACAGGGCTGTCTACTAATGAAAAACTGTTTTTT. It encodes CSASYGTGLSTNEKLFF.

This clonotype was seen a few times. J is TRBJ2-3 and V is TRBV11-2; D may be TRBD1 or TRBD2 (6 bases each). CDR1 and CDR2 (germline): SGHAT, FQNNGV. Trimming removed 3 bases at V and 2 bases at J, with 18 bases between. The CDR3 spans 17 residues. The CDR3 spells CASSFYGGLTPTDTQYF. In DNA, the CDR3 is TGTGCCAGCAGCTTCTACGGGGGCCTTACCCCCACAGATACGCAGTATTTT.

The chain uses TRBV15 and TRBJ2-4; TRBD2 is a possible D gene (6 bases). The germline V gene encodes CDR1 LNHNV and CDR2 YYDKDF (reference sequence). CDR3 length equals 16 residues. Trimming shortened V by 5 bases and J by 0 bases, and 14 bases separated the two germline ends. The CDR3, as DNA: TGTGCCACCAGCCCCCGGACTAACCTAGCCAAAAACATTCAGTACTTC. It translates to CATSPRTNLAKNIQYF.

This rearrangement joins TRBV11-3 to TRBJ2-1, with TRBD1 matching over 7 bases. The CDR3 spans 15 residues. The germline gives CDR1 SGHNT, CDR2 YENEEA. Trimming removed 4 bases from V and 5 bases from J; junction bases left unmatched: 8. The CDR3 DNA is TGTGCCAGCAGCTCGGACAGGTCCTTGGACAATGAGCAGTTCTTC. This sequence encodes CASSSDRSLDNEQFF.

This clonotype was picked up a small number of times. The chain is built from TRBV27 and TRBJ2-2; D is undetermined. The germline V gene has CDR1 MNHEY and CDR2 SMNVEV (reference sequence). The CDR3 runs to 13 residues. The V and J ends lost 7 bases and 5 bases respectively, with 11 bases between them. The DNA for the CDR3 is TGTGCCAGCACCCTCCTTAAGACCGGGGAGCTGTTTTTT. Its protein product is CASTLLKTGELFF.

This clonotype was detected only a few times. The V and J genes are TRBV28 and TRBJ2-5; 7 bases match TRBD1. CDR3 length equals 15 residues. Germline CDR1 reads MDHEN; CDR2 reads SYDVKM. The V and J ends lost 2 bases and 1 base, in that order; junction bases with no gene match: 4. The CDR3 spells CASSLPTGPQETQYF. For the CDR3, the DNA is TGTGCCAGCAGTTTACCGACAGGGCCCCAAGAGACCCAGTACTTC. The variable domain in full, with the rest retrieved from reference TRBV28 and TRBJ2-5, is DVKVTQSSRYLVKRTGEKVFLECVQDMDHENMFWYRQDPGLGLRLIYFSYDVKMKEKGDIPEGYSVSREKKERFSLILESASTNQTSMYLCASSLPTGPQETQYFGPGTRLLVL.

V is TRBV24-1 and J is TRBJ1-4; the match to TRBD1 covers 10 bases. The CDR3 length is 16 residues. Germline V lookup: CDR1 KGHDR, CDR2 SFDVKD. V trimming: 4 bases; J trimming: 6 bases; junction bases outside the gene matches: 7. The CDR3 bases are TGTGCCACCAGTGACCCTCGGGGGACAGGGGATGAAAAACTGTTTTTT. It specifies CATSDPRGTGDEKLFF.

This clonotype has only a few counts. The chain employs TRBV7-9 and TRBJ2-3, with TRBD2 matching 12 bases. V dropped 6 bases and J dropped 1; count of bases not matched to a gene: 20. The CDR3 consists of 21 residues. Germline CDR1 reads SEHNR; CDR2 reads FQNEAQ (reference sequence). In DNA, the CDR3 is TGTGCCAGCAGACAGAATCCAGTGACTAGCGGGGGCCGGGACGGCACAGATACGCAGTATTTT. Residues: CASRQNPVTSGGRDGTDTQYF.

V is TRBV5-1 and J is TRBJ2-2, with 11 nucleotides matching TRBD2. V lost 0 bases and J lost 3; bases outside the gene matches: 4. CDR1 SGHRS and CDR2 YFSETQ come from the germline V gene. This CDR3 has 17 residues. The CDR3 spells CASSLAGGLADTGELFF. The CDR3 bases are TGCGCCAGCAGCTTGGCCGGGGGACTAGCGGACACCGGGGAGCTGTTTTTT.

The V and J genes are TRBV4-1 and TRBJ2-4; D unresolved. The CDR3 covers 15 residues. CDR1 and CDR2 (germline): MGHRA, YSYEKL. V was trimmed by 1 base and J by 0 bases, leaving 7 bases between them. This CDR3 reads CASSQVGLAKNIQYF. As DNA, the CDR3 is TGCGCCAGCAGCCAAGTAGGGCTAGCCAAAAACATTCAGTACTTC.

The chain carries TRBV6-4 and TRBJ1-5; 9 nucleotides agree with TRBD1. Trimming cost V 6 bases and J 9 bases; bases outside gene matches: 18. The CDR3 has 17 amino acids. CDR1 is MRHNA and CDR2 is SNTAGT in the germline V gene. The CDR3: CASRDPVAPGTGRPQHF. In nucleotides, the CDR3 is TGTGCCAGCAGGGACCCGGTCGCTCCCGGGACAGGGCGGCCCCAGCATTTT.

The CDR3 nucleotides read TGTGCCACCAGTGATTTGAGGGAAGAGACCCAGTACTTC. This encodes CATSDLREETQYF. The V gene is TRBV24-1, the J gene TRBJ2-5; D uncertain. Germline V lookup: CDR1 KGHDR, CDR2 SFDVKD. CDR3 length: 13 amino acids. Trimming took 0 bases from V and 3 from J, leaving 4 bases between them.